Listed below are T cell receptor beta chains from one sample, sequenced in a study of cytomegalovirus exposure and HLA in healthy donors. Some clones are missing from TCRdb's copy, which holds only in-frame ones; the method was immunoSEQ multiplex PCR. The sample records 100,000 to 150,000 clones, 83% being singletons. The sample taken for sequencing was PBMCs. The source of these receptors is a woman aged 40 to 50 in good health and CMV-seropositive. Both conserved end residues are part of each CDR3. The order of the fields is D gene, clone size, J gene, V gene, CDR3 protein, CDR3 DNA. The D gene is left open where the match is weak. Not all rows give a size; the values are once, few, many and, for expanded clones, a class.

D gene: TRBD1
clone size: -
J gene: TRBJ2-1
V gene: TRBV5-1
CDR3 protein: CASSFGTGGKSLYNEQFF
CDR3 DNA: TGCGCCAGCAGCTTTGGGACAGGGGGCAAGTCGCTTTACAATGAGCAGTTCTTC

D gene: TRBD1
clone size: few
J gene: TRBJ2-2
V gene: TRBV11-2
CDR3 protein: CASRNDRGELVTGELFF
CDR3 DNA: TGTGCCAGCAGGAATGACAGGGGGGAGCTGGTCACCGGGGAGCTGTTTTTT

D gene: -
clone size: -
J gene: TRBJ2-2
V gene: TRBV19
CDR3 protein: CASSNRATGELFF
CDR3 DNA: TGTGCCAGTAGTAACAGGGCCACCGGGGAGCTGTTTTTT

D gene: -
clone size: -
J gene: TRBJ2-7
V gene: TRBV28
CDR3 protein: CASSAAVAGWQYF
CDR3 DNA: TGTGCCAGCAGTGCCGCCGTGGCGGGATGGCAGTACTTC

D gene: TRBD1
clone size: -
J gene: TRBJ1-1
V gene: TRBV27
CDR3 protein: CASSLFGTGGTEAFF
CDR3 DNA: TGTGCCAGCAGCCTTTTTGGGACAGGTGGGACTGAAGCTTTCTTT

D gene: TRBD2
clone size: -
J gene: TRBJ2-3
V gene: TRBV5-5
CDR3 protein: CASSLALGTSGRITDTQYF
CDR3 DNA: TGTGCCAGCAGCTTGGCCCTAGGGACTAGCGGACGAATCACAGATACGCAGTATTTT

D gene: TRBD1
clone size: -
J gene: TRBJ2-7
V gene: TRBV5-1
CDR3 protein: CASKQGAGYEQYF
CDR3 DNA: TGCGCCAGCAAACAGGGGGCTGGATACGAGCAGTACTTC

D gene: -
clone size: -
J gene: TRBJ2-6
V gene: TRBV4-1
CDR3 protein: CASSHPGNFASGANVLTF
CDR3 DNA: TGCGCCAGCAGCCATCCCGGGAATTTCGCTTCTGGGGCCAACGTCCTGACTTTC

D gene: TRBD1
clone size: -
J gene: TRBJ2-7
V gene: TRBV10-3
CDR3 protein: CAINPGQGNEQYF
CDR3 DNA: TGTGCCATCAATCCGGGACAGGGAAACGAGCAGTACTTC

D gene: TRBD2
clone size: -
J gene: TRBJ2-7
V gene: TRBV11-3
CDR3 protein: CASSSRRTSGSSYEQYF
CDR3 DNA: TGTGCCAGCAGCTCTAGGCGGACTAGCGGAAGCTCCTACGAGCAGTACTTC

D gene: -
clone size: once
J gene: TRBJ2-7
V gene: TRBV10-3
CDR3 protein: CAISESESSYEQYF
CDR3 DNA: TGTGCCATCAGTGAGAGCGAGAGCTCCTACGAGCAGTACTTC

D gene: TRBD1
clone size: -
J gene: TRBJ1-4
V gene: TRBV15
CDR3 protein: CATSPRQGAREKLFF
CDR3 DNA: TGTGCCACCAGCCCGCGACAGGGGGCTCGTGAAAAACTGTTTTTT

D gene: TRBD2
clone size: -
J gene: TRBJ2-3
V gene: TRBV11-2
CDR3 protein: CASSLTSGRATDTQYF
CDR3 DNA: TGTGCCAGCAGCCTGACTAGCGGGAGGGCCACAGATACGCAGTATTTT

D gene: TRBD1
clone size: -
J gene: TRBJ1-6
V gene: TRBV6-1
CDR3 protein: CASSDPGTDRNSPLHF
CDR3 DNA: TGTGCCAGCAGTGACCCCGGGACAGATAGGAATTCACCCCTCCACTTT

D gene: -
clone size: few
J gene: TRBJ2-5
V gene: TRBV11-3
CDR3 protein: CASSPSGSRDWETQYF
CDR3 DNA: TGTGCCAGCAGCCCCTCGGGTAGCAGGGATTGGGAGACCCAGTACTTC

D gene: TRBD2
clone size: -
J gene: TRBJ2-7
V gene: TRBV4-1
CDR3 protein: CASSQQDFLPGGGYEQYF
CDR3 DNA: TGCGCCAGCAGCCAACAAGACTTCCTTCCGGGAGGAGGCTACGAGCAGTACTTC

D gene: -
clone size: -
J gene: TRBJ2-3
V gene: TRBV28
CDR3 protein: CASTPGDASTDTQYF
CDR3 DNA: TGTGCCAGCACCCCGGGAGATGCTAGCACAGATACGCAGTATTTT

D gene: TRBD1
clone size: -
J gene: TRBJ2-5
V gene: TRBV28
CDR3 protein: CASSLTGAGAQYF
CDR3 DNA: TGTGCCAGCAGTTTGACAGGGGCTGGGGCCCAGTACTTC

D gene: -
clone size: -
J gene: TRBJ2-3
V gene: TRBV5-8
CDR3 protein: CASSLALLARPRGGQYF
CDR3 DNA: TGTGCCAGCAGCTTGGCCTTGCTAGCGCGACCGCGGGGCGGGCAGTATTTT

D gene: -
clone size: -
J gene: TRBJ1-1
V gene: TRBV28
CDR3 protein: CASSPGKGFLTEAFF
CDR3 DNA: TGTGCCAGCAGTCCAGGTAAAGGTTTTCTAACTGAAGCTTTCTTT

D gene: -
clone size: -
J gene: TRBJ1-1
V gene: TRBV9
CDR3 protein: CASSAKSHRGANTEAFF
CDR3 DNA: TGTGCCAGCAGCGCCAAGTCTCATCGGGGAGCGAACACTGAAGCTTTCTTT

D gene: -
clone size: -
J gene: TRBJ1-5
V gene: TRBV15
CDR3 protein: CATSRIQGGNQPQHF
CDR3 DNA: TGTGCCACCAGCAGGATACAGGGAGGCAATCAGCCCCAGCATTTT